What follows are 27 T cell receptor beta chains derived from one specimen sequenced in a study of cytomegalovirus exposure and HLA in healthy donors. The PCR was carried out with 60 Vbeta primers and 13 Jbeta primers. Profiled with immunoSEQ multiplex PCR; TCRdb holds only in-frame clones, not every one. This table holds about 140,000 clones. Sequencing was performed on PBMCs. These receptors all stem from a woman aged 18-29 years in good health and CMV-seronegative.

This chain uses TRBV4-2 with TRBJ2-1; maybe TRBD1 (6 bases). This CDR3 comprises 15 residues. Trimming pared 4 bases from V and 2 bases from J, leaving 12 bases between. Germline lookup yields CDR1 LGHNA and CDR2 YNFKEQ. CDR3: CASSPAQGPYNEQFF. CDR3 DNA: TGTGCCAGCAGCCCAGCACAGGGTCCCTACAATGAGCAGTTCTTC.

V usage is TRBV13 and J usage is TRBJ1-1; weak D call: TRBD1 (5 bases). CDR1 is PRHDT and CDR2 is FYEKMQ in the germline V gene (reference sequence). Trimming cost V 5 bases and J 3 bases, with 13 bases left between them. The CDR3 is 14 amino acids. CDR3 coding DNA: TGTGCCAGCAGCCCAGTGGGGGGGGACACTGAAGCTTTCTTT. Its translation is CASSPVGGDTEAFF. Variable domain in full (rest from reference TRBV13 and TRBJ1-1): AAGVIQSPRHLIKEKRETATLKCYPIPRHDTVYWYQQGPGQDPQFLISFYEKMQSDKGSIPDRFSAQQFSDYHSELNMSSLELGDSALYFCASSPVGGDTEAFFGQGTRLTVV.

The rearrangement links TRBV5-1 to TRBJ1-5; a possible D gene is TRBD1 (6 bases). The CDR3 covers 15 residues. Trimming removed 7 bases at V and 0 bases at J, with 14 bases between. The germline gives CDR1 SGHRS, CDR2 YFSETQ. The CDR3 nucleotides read TGCGCCAGCTCGAAGGGGGGGCTTAGCAATCAGCCCCAGCATTTT. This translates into CASSKGGLSNQPQHF.

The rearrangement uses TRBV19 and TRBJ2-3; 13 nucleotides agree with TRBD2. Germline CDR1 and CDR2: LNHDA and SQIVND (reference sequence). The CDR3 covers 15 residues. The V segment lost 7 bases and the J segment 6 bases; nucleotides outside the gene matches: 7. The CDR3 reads CASTLLAGGLDTQYF. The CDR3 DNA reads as TGTGCCAGTACCTTACTAGCGGGAGGGCTCGATACGCAGTATTTT.

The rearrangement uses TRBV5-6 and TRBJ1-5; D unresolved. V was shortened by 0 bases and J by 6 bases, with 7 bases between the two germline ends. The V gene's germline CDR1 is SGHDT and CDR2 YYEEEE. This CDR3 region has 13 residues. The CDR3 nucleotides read TGTGCCAGCAGCTTGGGCAGGTTTCAGCCCCAGCATTTT. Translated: CASSLGRFQPQHF.

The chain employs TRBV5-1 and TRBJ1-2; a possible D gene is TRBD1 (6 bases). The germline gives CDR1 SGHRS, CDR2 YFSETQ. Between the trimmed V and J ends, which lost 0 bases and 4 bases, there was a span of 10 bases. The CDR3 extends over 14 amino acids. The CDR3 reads CASSLEIGGYGYTF. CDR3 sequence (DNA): TGCGCCAGCAGCTTGGAGATAGGGGGCTATGGCTACACCTTC.

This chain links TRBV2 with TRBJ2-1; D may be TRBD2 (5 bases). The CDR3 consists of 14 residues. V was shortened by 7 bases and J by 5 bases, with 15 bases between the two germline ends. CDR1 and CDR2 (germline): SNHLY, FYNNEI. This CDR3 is CASNGGPQDNEQFF. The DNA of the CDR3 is TGTGCCAGCAATGGAGGTCCCCAGGACAATGAGCAGTTCTTC.

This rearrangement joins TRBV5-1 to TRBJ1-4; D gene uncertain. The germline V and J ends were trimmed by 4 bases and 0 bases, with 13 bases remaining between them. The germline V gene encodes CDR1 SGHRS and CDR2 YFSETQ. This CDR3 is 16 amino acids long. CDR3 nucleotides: TGCGCCAGCAGCCCCGCAGACACCCCAACTAATGAAAAACTGTTTTTT. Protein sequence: CASSPADTPTNEKLFF.

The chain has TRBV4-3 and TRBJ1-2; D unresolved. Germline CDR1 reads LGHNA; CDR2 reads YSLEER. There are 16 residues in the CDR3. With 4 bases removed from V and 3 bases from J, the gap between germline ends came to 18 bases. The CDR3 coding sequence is TGCGCCAGCAGCCCCGGGTCGGCTCGAGCGGACTATGGCTACACCTTC. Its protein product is CASSPGSARADYGYTF.

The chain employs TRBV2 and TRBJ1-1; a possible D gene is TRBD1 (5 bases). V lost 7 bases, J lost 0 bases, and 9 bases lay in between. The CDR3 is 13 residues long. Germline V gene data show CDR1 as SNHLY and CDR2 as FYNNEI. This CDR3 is CASTGPLNTEAFF. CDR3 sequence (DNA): TGTGCCAGCACAGGGCCACTGAACACTGAAGCTTTCTTT.

The CDR3 DNA reads TGTGCCAGCAGCTCCAGACGACAGGGGAATCAGCCCCAGCATTTT. Its translation is CASSSRRQGNQPQHF. V gene TRBV5-6 combines with J gene TRBJ1-5; 8 bases fit TRBD1. V shed 3 bases and J 4 bases; nucleotides not matched to a gene: 6. CDR3 length equals 15 residues. The germline CDR1 and CDR2 sequences are SGHDT and YYEEEE.

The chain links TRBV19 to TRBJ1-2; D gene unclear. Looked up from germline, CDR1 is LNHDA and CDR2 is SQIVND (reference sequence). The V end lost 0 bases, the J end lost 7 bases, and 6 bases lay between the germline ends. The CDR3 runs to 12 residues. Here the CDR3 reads CASSIDRSGYTF. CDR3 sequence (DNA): TGTGCCAGTAGTATAGATCGCAGTGGCTACACCTTC.

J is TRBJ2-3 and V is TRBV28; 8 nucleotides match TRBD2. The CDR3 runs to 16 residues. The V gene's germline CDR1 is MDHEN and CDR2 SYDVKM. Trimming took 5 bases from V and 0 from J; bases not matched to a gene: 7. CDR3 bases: TGTGCCAGCAGTCTAGGACTAGCCTCTAGCACAGATACGCAGTATTTT. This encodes CASSLGLASSTDTQYF. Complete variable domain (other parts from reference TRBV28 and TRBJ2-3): DVKVTQSSRYLVKRTGEKVFLECVQDMDHENMFWYRQDPGLGLRLIYFSYDVKMKEKGDIPEGYSVSREKKERFSLILESASTNQTSMYLCASSLGLASSTDTQYFGPGTRLTVL.

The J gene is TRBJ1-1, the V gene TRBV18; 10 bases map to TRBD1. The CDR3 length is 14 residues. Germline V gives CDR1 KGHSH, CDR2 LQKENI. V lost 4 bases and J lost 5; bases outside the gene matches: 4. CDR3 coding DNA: TGTGCCAGCTCACTAGGGACAGGGGCGACTGAAGCTTTCTTT. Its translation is CASSLGTGATEAFF.

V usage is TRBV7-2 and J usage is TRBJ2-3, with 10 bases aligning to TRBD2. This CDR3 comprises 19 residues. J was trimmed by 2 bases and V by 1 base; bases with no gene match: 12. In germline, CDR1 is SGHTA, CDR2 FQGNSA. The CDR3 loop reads CASSLELAGWGRHTDTQYF. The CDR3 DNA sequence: TGTGCCAGCAGCTTAGAACTAGCGGGGTGGGGCAGGCACACAGATACGCAGTATTTT.

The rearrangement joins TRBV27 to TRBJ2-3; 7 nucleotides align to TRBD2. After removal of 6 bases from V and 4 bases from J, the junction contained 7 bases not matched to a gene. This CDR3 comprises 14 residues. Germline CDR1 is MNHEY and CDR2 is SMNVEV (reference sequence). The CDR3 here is CASSFVSGSDTQYF. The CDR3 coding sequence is TGTGCCAGCAGCTTCGTTAGCGGGTCAGATACGCAGTATTTT.

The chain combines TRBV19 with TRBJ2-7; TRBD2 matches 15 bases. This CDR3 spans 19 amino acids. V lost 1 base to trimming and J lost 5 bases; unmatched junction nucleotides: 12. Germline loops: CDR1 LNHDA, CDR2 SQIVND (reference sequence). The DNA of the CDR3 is TGTGCCAGTAGTATAGTGGGACTAGCGGGAGGTAACCTGGAGGACGAGCAGTACTTC. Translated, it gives CASSIVGLAGGNLEDEQYF.

The CDR3 sequence is CASTSSGRTETQYF. In DNA, the CDR3 is TGTGCCAGTACCTCTAGCGGGAGGACGGAGACCCAGTACTTC. This rearrangement joins TRBV19 to TRBJ2-5; 11 nucleotides agree with TRBD2. CDR1 is LNHDA and CDR2 is SQIVND in the germline V gene (reference sequence). The CDR3 is 14 residues long. V lost 7 bases, J lost 5 bases, and 6 bases stayed unmatched.

The CDR3 sequence is CASSLPPRLSSTDTQYF. The CDR3 DNA reads TGTGCCAGCAGCTTACCCCCTCGTCTTAGTAGCACAGATACGCAGTATTTT. This chain uses TRBV11-2 with TRBJ2-3, with D hard to call. Trimming left V 2 bases short and J 0 bases short, with 15 bases between. The length of the CDR3 is 17 residues. Germline values: CDR1 SGHAT, CDR2 FQNNGV. The full variable domain, rest sourced from reference TRBV11-2 and TRBJ2-3, is EAGVAQSPRYKIIEKRQSVAFWCNPISGHATLYWYQQILGQGPKLLIQFQNNGVVDDSQLPKDRFSAERLKGVDSTLKIQPAKLEDSAVYLCASSLPPRLSSTDTQYFGPGTRLTVL.

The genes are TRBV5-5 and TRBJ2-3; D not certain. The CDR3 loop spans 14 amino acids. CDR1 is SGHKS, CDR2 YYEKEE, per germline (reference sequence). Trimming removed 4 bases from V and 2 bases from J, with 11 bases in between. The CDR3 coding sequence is TGTGCCAGCAGCGGGCAGGCGTTCACAGATACGCAGTATTTT. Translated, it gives CASSGQAFTDTQYF.

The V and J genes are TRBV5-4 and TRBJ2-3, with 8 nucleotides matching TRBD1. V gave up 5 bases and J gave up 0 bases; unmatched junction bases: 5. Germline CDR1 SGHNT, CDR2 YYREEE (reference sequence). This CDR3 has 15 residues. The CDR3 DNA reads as TGTGCCAGCAGAACCGGACAGGGTAGCACAGATACGCAGTATTTT. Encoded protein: CASRTGQGSTDTQYF.

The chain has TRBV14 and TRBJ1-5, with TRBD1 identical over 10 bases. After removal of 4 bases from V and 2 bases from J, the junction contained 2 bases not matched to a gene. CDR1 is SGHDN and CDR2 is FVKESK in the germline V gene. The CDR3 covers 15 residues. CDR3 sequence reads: CASSLGQGRNQPQHF. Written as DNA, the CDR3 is TGTGCCAGCAGCCTGGGACAGGGGCGCAATCAGCCCCAGCATTTT.

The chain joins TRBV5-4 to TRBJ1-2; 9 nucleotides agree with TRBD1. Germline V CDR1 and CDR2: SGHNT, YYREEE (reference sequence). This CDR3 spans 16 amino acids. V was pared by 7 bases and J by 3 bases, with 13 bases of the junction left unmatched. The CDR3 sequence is CASRPQGAVLDYGYTF. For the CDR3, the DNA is TGTGCCAGCCGGCCACAGGGGGCAGTACTGGACTATGGCTACACCTTC.

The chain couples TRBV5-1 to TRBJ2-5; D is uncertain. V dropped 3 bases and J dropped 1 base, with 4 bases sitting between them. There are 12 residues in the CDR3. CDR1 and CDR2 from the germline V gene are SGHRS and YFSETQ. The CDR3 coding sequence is TGCGCCAGCAGCTCCTCCCAAGAGACCCAGTACTTC. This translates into CASSSSQETQYF.

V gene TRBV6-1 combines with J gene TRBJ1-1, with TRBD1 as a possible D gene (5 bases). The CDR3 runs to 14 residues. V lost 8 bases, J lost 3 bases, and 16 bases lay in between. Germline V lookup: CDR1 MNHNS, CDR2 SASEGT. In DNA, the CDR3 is TGTGCCAGCGATGCGTCACAGGCACACACTGAAGCTTTCTTT. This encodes CASDASQAHTEAFF.

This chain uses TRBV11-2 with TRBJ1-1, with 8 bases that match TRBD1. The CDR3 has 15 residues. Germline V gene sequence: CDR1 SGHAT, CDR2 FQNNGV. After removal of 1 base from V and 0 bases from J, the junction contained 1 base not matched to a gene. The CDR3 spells CASSLGRGLNTEAFF. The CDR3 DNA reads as TGTGCCAGCAGCTTAGGCAGGGGGCTGAACACTGAAGCTTTCTTT.

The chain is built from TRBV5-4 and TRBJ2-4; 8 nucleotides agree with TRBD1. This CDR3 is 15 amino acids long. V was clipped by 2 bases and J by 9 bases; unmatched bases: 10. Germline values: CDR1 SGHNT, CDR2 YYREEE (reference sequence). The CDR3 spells CASSFGLDRVAIQYF. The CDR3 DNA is TGTGCCAGCAGCTTCGGATTGGACAGGGTTGCCATTCAGTACTTC.